The 20 T cell receptor beta chains given below trace back to one sample, sequenced in a study of T cell clonotyping in hematopoietic cell transplantation. This table comes from immunoSEQ multiplex PCR, and its TCRdb copy is limited to in-frame clones, with some not included. This table holds about 4,400 clones, about 73% found once. Sequencing used PBMCs, obtained 100 days after allogeneic stem cell transplant. These receptors all stem from a male patient aged 60 to 75 who had an allogeneic stem cell transplant, so the T cells may come from the graft donor. Some clones in this sample may be carry-over from other donors' samples.

The chain couples TRBV4-1 to TRBJ1-1, with 7 positions matching TRBD1. Germline trimming cut 6 bases from V and 5 bases from J; bases unmatched to any gene: 12. The CDR3 runs 15 residues. Germline V gene lookup returns CDR1 MGHRA and CDR2 YSYEKL. This chain's CDR3 is CASSHRWDSVTEAFF. The DNA of the CDR3 is TGCGCCAGCAGTCATCGCTGGGACAGTGTTACTGAAGCTTTCTTT.

This chain connects TRBV9 to TRBJ2-7; D is tentatively TRBD1 or TRBD2 (5 bases each). V lost 3 bases, J lost 4 bases, and 11 bases lay in between. Germline assignment: CDR1 SGDLS and CDR2 YYNGEE. The length of the CDR3 is 13 residues. DNA for the CDR3: TGTGCCAGCAGCGAAATGGGGGAGTACGAGCAGTACTTC. Its translation is CASSEMGEYEQYF.

The V call is TRBV19, the J call TRBJ2-7; D remains unclear. The CDR3 covers 11 residues. The ends were cut back, 5 bases at V and 3 bases at J, with 5 bases in the middle. Looked up from germline, CDR1 is LNHDA and CDR2 is SQIVND (reference sequence). The CDR3 DNA sequence: TGTGCCAGTAGTGACGGCTACGAGCAGTACTTC. Translated, it gives CASSDGYEQYF.

The rearrangement links TRBV4-2 to TRBJ2-7; 7 bases agree with TRBD2. The CDR3 runs 16 residues. The V gene end was trimmed by 4 bases and the J gene end by 3 bases; junction bases not matched to a gene: 12. The V gene's germline CDR1 is LGHNA and CDR2 YNFKEQ. This CDR3 reads CASSPTSSGSNYEQYF. For the CDR3, the DNA is TGTGCCAGCAGCCCAACATCTAGCGGTTCGAACTACGAGCAGTACTTC.

The chain couples TRBV28 to TRBJ2-3; 9 bases line up with TRBD2. In germline, CDR1 is MDHEN, CDR2 SYDVKM. V lost 11 bases to trimming and J lost 2 bases; unmatched junction nucleotides: 11. The CDR3 length is 15 residues. CDR3 amino acids: CAGSDSGGFTDTQYF. The CDR3, as DNA: TGTGCCGGGAGCGATAGCGGGGGTTTCACAGATACGCAGTATTTT.

This clone turned up a few times. V usage is TRBV2 and J usage is TRBJ1-5; D unresolved. Germline assignment: CDR1 SNHLY and CDR2 FYNNEI. V lost 6 bases and J lost 3, with 0 bases in between. This CDR3 is built from 10 residues. This CDR3 reads CASSNQPQHF. The DNA for the CDR3 is TGTGCCAGCAGCAATCAGCCCCAGCATTTT.

This clone showed up just once. This chain connects TRBV27 to TRBJ2-2; unclear D gene. CDR3 size: 14 residues. The V gene lost 3 bases and the J gene lost 3 bases, with 8 bases spanning the gap. Germline assignment: CDR1 MNHEY and CDR2 SMNVEV (reference sequence). In DNA form, the CDR3 reads TGTGCCAGCAGTTTCAGTACGCACACCGGGGAGCTGTTTTTT. The encoded protein is CASSFSTHTGELFF.

This clone was seen only a few times. The V gene is TRBV19, the J gene TRBJ1-5; D is ambiguous. The CDR3 loop spans 12 amino acids. Germline loops: CDR1 LNHDA, CDR2 SQIVND (reference sequence). Trimming took off 3 bases at V and 6 bases at J, with 6 bases between the two ends. CDR3 DNA: TGTGCCAGTAGTATCGGCGTTCAGCCCCAGCATTTT. Protein: CASSIGVQPQHF.

The chain is built from TRBV30 and TRBJ2-5; D possibly corresponds to TRBD2 (5 bases). Deletions cut 2 bases from V and 5 bases from J, with 9 bases between. The germline CDR1 and CDR2 sequences are GTSNPN and SVGIG (reference sequence). The CDR3 runs to 12 residues. This chain's CDR3 is CAWSLLGETQYF. DNA of the CDR3: TGTGCCTGGAGTTTACTAGGGGAGACCCAGTACTTC.

This rearrangement joins TRBV5-4 to TRBJ1-6; D is ambiguous. The V gene lost 6 bases and the J gene lost 7 bases, with 17 bases spanning the gap. The germline gives CDR1 SGHNT, CDR2 YYREEE (reference sequence). CDR3 size: 15 residues. This CDR3 is CASTNGQIRNSPLHF. CDR3 coding DNA: TGTGCCAGCACCAATGGCCAAATTAGGAATTCACCCCTCCACTTT.

This rearrangement joins TRBV29-1 to TRBJ2-1, with unresolved D. Per the germline V gene, CDR1 is SQVTM and CDR2 is ANQGSEA. V lost 5 bases and J 1 base, leaving 18 bases between the germline ends. The CDR3 covers 16 residues. The CDR3 region is CSVKSILDRSYNEQFF. CDR3 bases: TGCAGCGTTAAAAGTATCCTGGACCGTTCCTACAATGAGCAGTTCTTC.

J is TRBJ1-4 and V is TRBV25-1, with 7 positions matching TRBD1. CDR1 is MGHDK, CDR2 SYGVNS, per germline. V lost 8 bases to trimming and J lost 7 bases; unmatched junction nucleotides: 10. CDR3 length equals 14 residues. The CDR3: CASAIGGAGEKLFF. DNA of the CDR3: TGTGCCAGCGCGATAGGGGGCGCAGGTGAAAAACTGTTTTTT.

With regard to this clone: A read error is likely, as this CDR3 ends without the conserved phenylalanine or tryptophan. The CDR3 here is CASRASGSDEQYL. In DNA, the CDR3 is TGTGCCAGCAGGGCTAGCGGGAGCGACGAGCAGTACCTC. The chain joins TRBV11-3 to TRBJ2-7; TRBD2 matches 10 bases. The CDR3 is made up of 13 amino acids. The ends lost 6 bases at V and 5 bases at J; junction bases unmatched: 4. Per germline, CDR1 SGHNT and CDR2 YENEEA.

J is TRBJ2-7 and V is TRBV5-6, with D maybe TRBD1 (6 bases). V lost 4 bases, J lost 3 bases, and 11 bases lay in between. The V gene's germline CDR1 is SGHDT and CDR2 YYEEEE. The CDR3 is made up of 13 amino acids. CDR3 residues: CASSEGQFYEQYF. DNA of the CDR3: TGTGCCAGCAGCGAAGGACAGTTCTACGAGCAGTACTTC.

This clone showed up just a few times. V gene TRBV21-1 combines with J gene TRBJ2-7; TRBD1, the D gene given by the table, was not confirmed from the DNA. TRBV21-1 is a recognized pseudogene. The CDR3 spans 15 residues. The DNA for the CDR3 is TGTGCCAGCAGCCCCCGGACAGGGTGGCCCTACGAGCAGTACTTC. Translated, it gives CASSPRTGWPYEQYF.

The chain employs TRBV19 and TRBJ2-1; no clear D. Germline V gene data show CDR1 as LNHDA and CDR2 as SQIVND (reference sequence). CDR3 length: 11 residues. Trimming stripped 5 bases from V and 12 bases from J, with 11 bases between. CDR3 nucleotide sequence: TGTGCCAGTAGTCCCCCCCCGGGGCAGTTCTTC. It encodes CASSPPPGQFF.

This clone was counted once. The chain links TRBV9 to TRBJ1-6; D is undetermined. This CDR3 is 13 amino acids long. Germline assignment: CDR1 SGDLS and CDR2 YYNGEE. Trimming pared 7 bases from V and 0 bases from J, leaving 5 bases between. The CDR3 nucleotides read TGTGCCAGCGGTGGCTCCTATAATTCACCCCTCCACTTT. It translates to CASGGSYNSPLHF.

This sequence joins TRBV7-2 and TRBJ2-7, with 7 bases that match TRBD1. The J segment lost 6 bases and the V segment lost 2 bases, leaving 7 bases of the junction unmatched. Germline CDR1 is SGHTA and CDR2 is FQGNSA. CDR3 length: 14 residues. The CDR3 nucleotides read TGTGCCAGCAGCTTAAGGACAGGCAGGGGCGAGCAGTACTTC. It translates to CASSLRTGRGEQYF.

This rearrangement joins TRBV6-5 to TRBJ1-1; D gene unclear. With 5 bases removed from V and 3 bases from J, the gap between germline ends came to 13 bases. The germline gives CDR1 MNHEY, CDR2 SVGAGI. The CDR3 consists of 14 residues. As DNA, the CDR3 is TGTGCCAGCAGTGAAGGAAGCTGGGACACTGAAGCTTTCTTT. Translation: CASSEGSWDTEAFF.

The V and J genes are TRBV6-4 and TRBJ2-3, with 8 nucleotides matching TRBD1. CDR1 and CDR2 from the germline V gene are MRHNA and SNTAGT. The CDR3 has 13 amino acids. Trimming removed 4 bases from V and 5 bases from J; junction bases left unmatched: 2. CDR3 DNA: TGTGCCAGCAGTGTTGGACAGGGAGATACGCAGTATTTT. Amino acids: CASSVGQGDTQYF.